One and the same sample provided the 7 T cell receptor beta chains below, sequenced in a study of low-dose radiotherapy and immunotherapy resistance in tumors (dated by TCRdb to between 2020 and 2023). First-strand cDNA was synthesized with Superscript III and a set of TRAV- and TRBV-specific primers, covering both TCRalpha and TCRbeta chains. TCRs were amplified for 20 PCR cycles with Phusion, using a constant-region primer paired with the adapter attached to the V primers. The raw public data were reprocessed by TCRdb itself: fastp quality trimming at Q25, MiXCR clonotype calling, in-frame beta chains only. All rows with the same CDR3 protein become a single entry with the most common DNA and genes. Recorded for this sample are more than 12,000 distinct CDR3 sequences; around 50% of them occurred a single time. The ten largest clonotypes hold less than 4% of the sample. Source of these receptors: a human donor with advanced metastatic prostate, ovarian, gallbladder or colorectal cancer (not recorded which). This table probably holds off-target reads from a library built for another chain.

This chain connects TRBV5-6 to TRBJ2-3; perhaps TRBD2 as D (6 bases). There are 16 residues in the CDR3. Germline V gene sequence: CDR1 SGHDT, CDR2 YYEEEE. The V and J ends lost 0 bases and 1 base respectively, with 12 bases between them. Here the CDR3 DNA reads TGTGCCAGCAGCTTGGTAGCGGCTAGCGGCACAGATACGCAGTATTTT. Protein: CASSLVAASGTDTQYF.

The V gene is TRBV6-2 or TRBV6-3, the J gene TRBJ2-3; the match to TRBD2 covers 7 bases. The V gene's germline CDR1 is MNHEY and CDR2 SVGEGT. CDR3 length: 16 amino acids. V was clipped by 7 bases and J by 0 bases; unmatched bases: 10. Written as DNA, the CDR3 is TGTGCCAGCACTTTTCTACTAGCGCCGAGCACAGATACGCAGTATTTT. It codes for CASTFLLAPSTDTQYF.

CDR3 bases: TGCAGTGCTGGTCCCGGACAGGGACGAACCGGGGAGCTGTTTTTT. Translating it yields CSAGPGQGRTGELFF. This chain uses TRBV20-1 with TRBJ2-2, with 8 bases matching TRBD1. With 5 bases clipped from V and 5 bases from J, the junction kept 10 bases outside the gene matches. The CDR3 has 15 residues. From germline, CDR1 is DFQATT and CDR2 SNEGSKA (reference sequence).

The rearrangement uses TRBV2 and TRBJ2-7, with D perhaps TRBD1 (6 bases). The germline CDR1 and CDR2 sequences are SNHLY and FYNNEI. V was cut by 6 bases and J by 0 bases, with 6 bases left in between. The CDR3 is 12 residues long. The CDR3 is CASRQGSYEQYF. The CDR3 region has the DNA TGTGCCAGCAGACAGGGCTCCTACGAGCAGTACTTC.

This chain connects TRBV28 to TRBJ2-7; D may correspond to TRBD1 or TRBD2 (5 bases each). V was clipped by 11 bases and J by 7 bases, with 18 bases between them. The length of the CDR3 is 12 residues. Germline CDR1 is MDHEN and CDR2 is SYDVKM. The DNA of the CDR3 is TGTGCCCAGGCAGGGACGCCCAGGGAGCAGTACTTC. Its protein product is CAQAGTPREQYF.

The chain recombines TRBV24-1 with TRBJ2-1; D tentatively reads TRBD1 or TRBD2 (5 bases each). V was clipped by 3 bases and J by 10 bases, with 21 bases between them. The CDR3 has 16 residues. Germline V CDR1 and CDR2: KGHDR, SFDVKD. The CDR3 spells CATSDPGTTNSFEQFF. The DNA of the CDR3 is TGTGCCACCAGTGATCCCGGGACGACCAATTCTTTCGAGCAGTTCTTC.

V gene TRBV4-1 combines with J gene TRBJ1-2; TRBD1 aligns across 10 bases. CDR1 and CDR2 (germline): MGHRA, YSYEKL. There are 18 residues in the CDR3. After removal of 0 bases from V and 6 bases from J, the junction contained 13 bases not matched to a gene. CDR3 protein: CASSQDGDRGPLRDGYTF. In DNA, the CDR3 is TGCGCCAGCAGCCAAGATGGGGACAGGGGTCCCCTTCGGGATGGCTACACCTTC.